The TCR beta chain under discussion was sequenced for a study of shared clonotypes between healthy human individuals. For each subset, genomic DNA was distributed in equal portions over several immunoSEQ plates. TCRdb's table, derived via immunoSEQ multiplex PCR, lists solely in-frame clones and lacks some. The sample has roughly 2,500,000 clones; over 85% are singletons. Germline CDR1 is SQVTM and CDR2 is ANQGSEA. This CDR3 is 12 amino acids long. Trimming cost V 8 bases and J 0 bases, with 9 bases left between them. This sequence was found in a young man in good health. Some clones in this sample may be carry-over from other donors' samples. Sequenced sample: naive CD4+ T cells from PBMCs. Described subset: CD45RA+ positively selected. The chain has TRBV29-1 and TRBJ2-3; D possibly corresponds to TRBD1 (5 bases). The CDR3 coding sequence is TGCAGCTCGACAGTGAGCACAGATACGCAGTATTTT. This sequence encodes CSSTVSTDTQYF.